This T cell receptor beta chain was identified in a study of graft-versus-host responses after intestinal transplantation. Study information: Recipients were all induced with anti-thymocyte globulin, then given tacrolimus and steroids for two to three years.

This table comes from immunoSEQ multiplex PCR, and its TCRdb copy is limited to in-frame clones, with some not included. The sample includes approximately 54,000 clones, about 81% of them seen just once. Germline assignment: CDR1 KGHSH and CDR2 LQKENI. The CDR3 is 16 residues long. V shed 3 bases, J shed 1 base, and the junction held 2 bases outside the gene matches. Notes on this clone: Its antigen is as yet unknown.

Findings and limits, study-wide: GvH clones detected in recipient marrow included some appearing first in ileum or blood. The study found high graft-versus-host to host-versus-graft clonal ratios in allografts of patients with graft-donor T cell macrochimerism. Circulating GvH clones peaking coincided with falling HvG clones soon after transplant.

The sample here was unstimulated CD4+ T cells sorted from spleen or lymph node cells, taken before transplant. V usage is TRBV18 and J usage is TRBJ2-2; 10 bases match TRBD2. The receptor was isolated from a human donor who was the organ donor for an intestinal transplant. The CDR3 region is CASSPLAGENTGELFF. For the CDR3, the DNA is TGTGCCAGCTCACCTCTAGCGGGAGAGAACACCGGGGAGCTGTTTTTT.